The entry that follows covers one T cell receptor beta chain sequence. What it recognizes is unknown. These data come from a study of T cell responses to AZD1222 COVID-19 vaccine. Measured with immunoSEQ multiplex PCR; TCRdb has only the in-frame clones, and not every one. The repertoire has roughly 92,000 clones, approximately 91% of them found once; the top ten carry approximately 5.2%. The germline V gene has CDR1 SGHDN and CDR2 FVKESK. The length of the CDR3 is 16 residues. J lost 0 bases, V lost 4 bases, and 8 bases had no gene match. Study results and limitations: It should be noted that donors were predominantly white British and more often female, and clonal diversity was possibly underestimated.

The sample was peripheral blood, taken 28 days after the second AZD1222 dose. The chain joins TRBV14 to TRBJ1-2; 7 bases fit TRBD1. This receptor was obtained from an adult who received the AZD1222 COVID-19 vaccine. CDR3: CASSPQGVLANYGYTF. Written as DNA, the CDR3 is TGTGCCAGCAGCCCCCAGGGGGTTTTGGCTAACTATGGCTACACCTTC.